This T cell receptor beta chain was captured in a study of T cell repertoires in cytomegalovirus infection. TCRdb reanalysed the reads using MiXCR and keeps one entry per CDR3 protein. The sample contains around 360,000 distinct CDR3 sequences, about 35% of which appear only once. Note on this clonotype: Its antigen is undetermined.

The length of the CDR3 is 13 residues. V was pared by 5 bases and J by 4 bases, with 11 bases between. In germline, CDR1 is MNHEY, CDR2 SVGEGT. The rearrangement links TRBV6-2 or TRBV6-3 to TRBJ1-2; TRBD1 might be the D (5 bases). This clonotype was sampled from a human donor in good health (CMV status not recorded). Some clones in this sample may be carry-over from other donors' samples. This specimen consisted of cultured PBMCs, obtained from culture after CMV antigen stimulation. The CDR3 region is CASSPGTLYGYTF. As DNA, the CDR3 is TGTGCCAGCAGTCCCGGGACGCTCTATGGCTACACCTTC.